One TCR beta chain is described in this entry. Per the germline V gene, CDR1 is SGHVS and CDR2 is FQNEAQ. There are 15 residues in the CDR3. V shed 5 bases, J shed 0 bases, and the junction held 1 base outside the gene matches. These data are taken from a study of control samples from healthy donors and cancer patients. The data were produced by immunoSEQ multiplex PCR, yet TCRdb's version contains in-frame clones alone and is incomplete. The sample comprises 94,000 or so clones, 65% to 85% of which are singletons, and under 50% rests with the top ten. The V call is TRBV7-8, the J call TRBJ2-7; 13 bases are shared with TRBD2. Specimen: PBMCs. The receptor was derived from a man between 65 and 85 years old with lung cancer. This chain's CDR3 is CASSRTSGGSYEQYF. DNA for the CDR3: TGTGCCAGCAGCCGGACTAGCGGGGGCTCCTACGAGCAGTACTTC.